This TCR beta chain originates from a study of T cell responses to AZD1222 COVID-19 vaccine. Findings of the study overall: Spike-wide coverage was observed for vaccine-associated CD4 TCRs, with dominant responses at 160-218 and 743-854. There were mostly white British donors and more females than males, and clonal diversity was possibly underestimated. Just 6 or 7 people given AZD1222 tested seropositive at baseline.

For this clone: Its antigen is unidentified.

Some clones are missing from TCRdb's copy, which holds only in-frame ones; the method was immunoSEQ multiplex PCR. The profile shows about 120,000 clones, around 92% of them singletons. The length of the CDR3 is 12 residues. From germline, CDR1 is SQVTM and CDR2 ANQGSEA. The V gene end was trimmed by 6 bases and the J gene end by 5 bases; junction bases not matched to a gene: 5. The rearrangement links TRBV29-1 to TRBJ2-5, with 8 positions matching TRBD1. The receptor comes from an adult in good health. The sample here was peripheral blood, taken on day 0 of AZD1222 vaccination. The CDR3 nucleotides read TGCAGCGTCGACAGGGGAGCGGAGACCCAGTACTTC. Translation: CSVDRGAETQYF.